Each of the 31 T cell receptor beta chains below was sequenced from the same sample in a study of blood T cell repertoires in COVID-19. Clones were read by immunoSEQ multiplex PCR, and TCRdb kept only the in-frame ones, dropping some. The sample has 180,000 or so clones, roughly 82% seen once. Sample: peripheral blood. These receptors came from a woman in her seventies with acute or convalescent COVID-19.

The rearrangement joins TRBV2 to TRBJ2-5; 8 nucleotides line up with TRBD2. The germline V gene encodes CDR1 SNHLY and CDR2 FYNNEI. The CDR3 is 15 amino acids. V shed 3 bases, J shed 7 bases, and the junction held 10 bases outside the gene matches. The CDR3 DNA reads TGTGCCAGCAGTGACGGGGGGGGGACGGAAGTGACCCAGTACTTC. Translated: CASSDGGGTEVTQYF.

The rearrangement uses TRBV4-3 and TRBJ1-2, with 10 bases fitting TRBD1. Unmatched junction bases numbered 7, after V lost 3 bases and J lost 6 bases. Germline CDR1 reads LGHNA; CDR2 reads YSLEER. CDR3 length: 15 residues. The CDR3: CASSQMTGGTDGYTF. The CDR3 DNA is TGCGCCAGCAGCCAGATGACAGGGGGCACTGATGGCTACACCTTC.

This chain joins TRBV11-2 and TRBJ2-2; D unresolved. CDR1 is SGHAT and CDR2 is FQNNGV in the germline V gene. The V end was cut by 3 bases, the J end by 7 bases, with 9 bases between. The CDR3 has 13 residues. The CDR3 DNA is TGTGCCAGCAGCTTTGAGAGTTACGGGGAGCTGTTTTTT. Its translation: CASSFESYGELFF.

This chain links TRBV11-3 with TRBJ1-1; D remains ambiguous. V lost 5 bases, J lost 0 bases, and 7 bases lay in between. The CDR3 has 13 amino acids. Germline loops: CDR1 SGHNT, CDR2 YENEEA. The CDR3 sequence: CASSRGLNTEAFF. DNA of the CDR3: TGTGCCAGCAGCCGAGGTCTGAACACTGAAGCTTTCTTT.

The V and J genes are TRBV11-3 and TRBJ2-2, with no clear D. CDR1 and CDR2 from the germline V gene are SGHNT and YENEEA. This CDR3 spans 17 amino acids. Trimming took 2 bases from V and 0 from J, leaving 13 bases between them. The CDR3: CASSLSLFSANTGELFF. The CDR3 DNA follows: TGTGCCAGCAGCTTATCCCTCTTTTCCGCGAACACCGGGGAGCTGTTTTTT.

This sequence joins TRBV27 and TRBJ2-1; TRBD2 matches 12 bases. V lost 4 bases to trimming and J lost 0 bases; unmatched junction nucleotides: 13. This CDR3 contains 20 residues. CDR1 is MNHEY, CDR2 SMNVEV, per germline (reference sequence). CDR3 DNA sequence: TGTGCCAGCAGTTCCTATATAGGACTAGCGGGACGGAGCTCCTACAATGAGCAGTTCTTC. It translates to CASSSYIGLAGRSSYNEQFF.

Ten or more counts support this clone. The rearrangement joins TRBV7-2 to TRBJ2-3; 11 nucleotides align to TRBD2. V lost 4 bases to trimming and J lost 4 bases; unmatched junction nucleotides: 1. Germline values: CDR1 SGHTA, CDR2 FQGNSA. The CDR3 totals 14 residues. For the CDR3, the DNA is TGTGCCAGCAGCTCGGGACTAGCGGCAGATACGCAGTATTTT. Translation: CASSSGLAADTQYF.

V gene TRBV29-1 combines with J gene TRBJ2-5; D is ambiguous. Germline-derived CDR1 and CDR2 are SQVTM and ANQGSEA. Trimming took off 3 bases at V and 2 bases at J, with 10 bases between the two ends. The CDR3 totals 13 residues. Written as DNA, the CDR3 is TGCAGCGTTGAGTTACGGAGACAAGAGACCCAGTACTTC. It encodes CSVELRRQETQYF.

This clone was observed a few times. The CDR3 DNA follows: TGTGCCTGGGCACGGGGAGGGAATCAGCCCCAGCATTTT. This gives the protein CAWARGGNQPQHF. The chain uses TRBV30 and TRBJ1-5; D is uncertain. Germline-derived CDR1 and CDR2 are GTSNPN and SVGIG (reference sequence). Deletions cut 5 bases from V and 4 bases from J, with 12 bases between. CDR3 size: 13 residues.

This chain joins TRBV29-1 and TRBJ2-5, with TRBD1 as a possible D gene (5 bases). Germline V CDR1 and CDR2: SQVTM, ANQGSEA. The CDR3 length is 13 residues. V dropped 5 bases and J dropped 1 base, with 11 bases sitting between them. CDR3 sequence: CSVRTSLQETQYF. As DNA, the CDR3 is TGCAGCGTTCGGACAAGCCTCCAAGAGACCCAGTACTTC.

This clone appeared once. V and J are TRBV5-8 and TRBJ1-6; no definite D call. Trimming shortened V by 1 base and J by 0 bases, and 11 bases separated the two germline ends. The germline V gene encodes CDR1 SGHTS and CDR2 YDEGEE. The CDR3 contains 17 residues. CDR3 coding DNA: TGTGCCAGCAGCTTGAGGTTCGGGAGCTCCTATAATTCACCCCTCCACTTT. This translates into CASSLRFGSSYNSPLHF.

This clone was observed once. The rearrangement joins TRBV27 to TRBJ1-2; no clear D. This CDR3 region has 14 residues. Between the trimmed V and J ends, which lost 5 bases and 5 bases, there was a span of 15 bases. Germline loops: CDR1 MNHEY, CDR2 SMNVEV (reference sequence). The CDR3 sequence is CASSADRLLYGYTF. The CDR3 DNA sequence: TGTGCCAGCAGTGCCGACCGACTCCTTTATGGCTACACCTTC.

The chain recombines TRBV7-9 with TRBJ2-4; D unresolved. Germline CDR1 is SEHNR and CDR2 is FQNEAQ (reference sequence). Between the trimmed V and J ends, which lost 2 bases and 8 bases, there was a span of 7 bases. CDR3 length equals 12 residues. As DNA, the CDR3 is TGTGCCAGCAGCTTACCCGCGGACATTCAGTACTTC. Translating it yields CASSLPADIQYF. Full variable domain (outside the CDR3, taken from reference TRBV7-9 and TRBJ2-4): DTGVSQNPRHKITKRGQNVTFRCDPISEHNRLYWYRQTLGQGPEFLTYFQNEAQLEKSRLLSDRFSAERPKGSFSTLEIQRTEQGDSAMYLCASSLPADIQYFGAGTRLSVL.

The chain combines TRBV6-4 with TRBJ1-1; D unresolved. This CDR3 region has 13 residues. Trimming shortened V by 4 bases and J by 0 bases, and 6 bases separated the two germline ends. Germline V gene data show CDR1 as MRHNA and CDR2 as SNTAGT. CDR3 amino acids: CASSVEMNTEAFF. The CDR3 DNA sequence: TGTGCCAGCAGTGTCGAGATGAACACTGAAGCTTTCTTT.

CDR3 nucleotides: TGTGCCTGGAGTGTGGGAAGAGTTAGCGGGAGATCTGGAGAGCAGTACTTC. This sequence encodes CAWSVGRVSGRSGEQYF. The chain is built from TRBV30 and TRBJ2-7; TRBD2 matches at 9 bases. V dropped 0 bases and J dropped 7; count of bases not matched to a gene: 16. CDR1 and CDR2 from the germline V gene are GTSNPN and SVGIG (reference sequence). The CDR3 covers 17 residues.

This chain's CDR3 is CASWTSLNEQFF. In nucleotides, the CDR3 is TGTGCCAGCTGGACTAGCCTAAATGAGCAGTTCTTC. The chain combines TRBV5-4 with TRBJ2-1; 8 bases fit TRBD2. V lost 7 bases and J lost 7; bases outside the gene matches: 4. CDR3 length: 12 amino acids. Germline values: CDR1 SGHNT, CDR2 YYREEE (reference sequence).

This clone came up a few times. At one end, the junction sequence differs from germline, possibly due to a read error. The CDR3 here is CASSLSLGLF. The CDR3 bases are TGTGCCAGCAGTTTAAGCCTGGGACTCTTC. The J gene is TRBJ2-7, the V gene TRBV27, with a possible D match to TRBD2 (6 bases). The germline gives CDR1 MNHEY, CDR2 SMNVEV (reference sequence). There are 10 residues in the CDR3.

J is TRBJ1-6 and V is TRBV18, with a possible D match to TRBD1 (6 bases). V was cut by 5 bases and J by 7 bases, with 15 bases left in between. CDR1 KGHSH and CDR2 LQKENI come from the germline V gene. The CDR3 is 15 residues long. CDR3 sequence reads: CASSSRQAHNSPLHF. The CDR3 nucleotides are TGTGCCAGCTCATCTCGACAGGCGCACAATTCACCCCTCCACTTT.

The V and J genes are TRBV10-1 and TRBJ2-2; 15 bases align to TRBD2. The CDR3 totals 17 residues. From germline, CDR1 is WNHNN and CDR2 SYGVQD (reference sequence). V shed 6 bases, J shed 5 bases, and the junction held 7 bases outside the gene matches. As DNA, the CDR3 is TGCGCCAGCAGCGCAAGGGGACTAGCGGGAGGAACCGGGGAGCTGTTTTTT. It translates to CASSARGLAGGTGELFF.

This clone appeared a single time. The chain is built from TRBV7-9 and TRBJ2-7, with 7 bases lining up with TRBD2. This CDR3 has 15 amino acids. The germline V gene has CDR1 SEHNR and CDR2 FQNEAQ (reference sequence). The ends lost 0 bases at V and 5 bases at J; junction bases unmatched: 7. CDR3 coding DNA: TGTGCCAGCAGCTTAGCGGGAGGGCTGCGTGACGAGCAGTACTTC. Its translation: CASSLAGGLRDEQYF.

The chain employs TRBV5-1 and TRBJ1-1; unclear D gene. This CDR3 region has 15 residues. The V end was cut by 0 bases, the J end by 0 bases, with 9 bases between. Germline-derived CDR1 and CDR2 are SGHRS and YFSETQ. CDR3 in DNA: TGCGCCAGCAGCTTGGGGGCAGCTTTGAACACTGAAGCTTTCTTT. Amino acid sequence: CASSLGAALNTEAFF.

The chain uses TRBV29-1 and TRBJ1-1, with a tentative D call TRBD1 (6 bases). Germline V lookup: CDR1 SQVTM, CDR2 ANQGSEA. V dropped 4 bases and J dropped 5 bases, with 11 bases sitting between them. CDR3 size: 12 residues. The CDR3 here is CSVGDQGTEAFF. CDR3 nucleotides: TGCAGCGTTGGGGATCAGGGGACTGAAGCTTTCTTT.

The rearrangement uses TRBV27 and TRBJ1-6; TRBD1 matches 8 bases. The CDR3 is 14 amino acids. J gave up 2 bases and V 6 bases, and 0 bases lay outside the gene matches. Germline V CDR1 and CDR2: MNHEY, SMNVEV (reference sequence). As DNA, the CDR3 is TGTGCCAGCAGGACAGGGGCCTATAATTCACCCCTCCACTTT. Translation gives CASRTGAYNSPLHF.

This clone showed up just once. This chain connects TRBV11-2 to TRBJ1-2; D may be TRBD1 (5 bases). The CDR3 loop spans 14 amino acids. Germline assignment: CDR1 SGHAT and CDR2 FQNNGV. V gave up 4 bases and J gave up 11 bases, with 20 bases separating them. This CDR3 reads CASSSPTRGGGYTF. Here the CDR3 DNA reads TGTGCCAGCAGCTCACCTACTAGGGGTGGAGGGTACACCTTC. The full variable domain, completed using reference TRBV11-2 and TRBJ1-2, is EAGVAQSPRYKIIEKRQSVAFWCNPISGHATLYWYQQILGQGPKLLIQFQNNGVVDDSQLPKDRFSAERLKGVDSTLKIQPAKLEDSAVYLCASSSPTRGGGYTFGSGTRLTVV.

This clone was seen only a few times. The rearrangement uses TRBV7-2 and TRBJ1-5; 8 bases are shared with TRBD1. CDR3 length equals 16 residues. V trimming: 0 bases; J trimming: 6 bases; junction bases outside the gene matches: 7. CDR1 and CDR2 from the germline V gene are SGHTA and FQGNSA. The CDR3 DNA sequence: TGTGCCAGCAGCTTAGCCGCCCAGGGGGCAAGTCAGCCCCAGCATTTT. As protein: CASSLAAQGASQPQHF.

J is TRBJ1-5 and V is TRBV4-1, with 7 bases fitting TRBD1. J lost 4 bases, V lost 1 base, and 1 base had no gene match. Germline V gene sequence: CDR1 MGHRA, CDR2 YSYEKL. The CDR3 is 14 amino acids. The CDR3 DNA is TGCGCCAGCAGCCAAGGGACAGGAAATCAGCCCCAGCATTTT. Its translation: CASSQGTGNQPQHF.

This chain connects TRBV28 to TRBJ2-2, with D perhaps matching TRBD2 (6 bases). V dropped 2 bases and J dropped 3 bases, with 10 bases sitting between them. Germline CDR1 reads MDHEN; CDR2 reads SYDVKM. The CDR3 is made up of 15 amino acids. The CDR3, as DNA: TGTGCCAGCAGTTTAGGGGGGACGTACACCGGGGAGCTGTTTTTT. Translating gives CASSLGGTYTGELFF.

V and J are TRBV11-2 and TRBJ2-3, with D tentatively TRBD2 (6 bases). The CDR3 has 15 residues. V gave up 1 base and J gave up 4 bases, with 12 bases separating them. Germline V gene data show CDR1 as SGHAT and CDR2 as FQNNGV. The DNA for the CDR3 is TGTGCCAGCAGCTTAGGTTCGCGGGGCGCAGATACGCAGTATTTT. Protein: CASSLGSRGADTQYF. The complete variable domain, with remaining parts taken from reference TRBV11-2 and TRBJ2-3, reads EAGVAQSPRYKIIEKRQSVAFWCNPISGHATLYWYQQILGQGPKLLIQFQNNGVVDDSQLPKDRFSAERLKGVDSTLKIQPAKLEDSAVYLCASSLGSRGADTQYFGPGTRLTVL.

The chain has TRBV19 and TRBJ2-1; 8 nucleotides align to TRBD1. The CDR3 runs 17 residues. The germline gives CDR1 LNHDA, CDR2 SQIVND (reference sequence). J gave up 0 bases and V 5 bases, and 9 bases lay outside the gene matches. The CDR3 nucleotides are TGTGCCAGTAGTGTTCGACAGGGGCCAAGCTCCTACAATGAGCAGTTCTTC. Translation: CASSVRQGPSSYNEQFF.

Here the CDR3 reads CASSFGLAGGFTDTQYF. Written as DNA, the CDR3 is TGTGCCAGCAGCTTCGGACTAGCGGGGGGGTTCACAGATACGCAGTATTTT. The gene calls are TRBV7-2 and TRBJ2-3; 15 bases fit TRBD2. Trimming removed 3 bases from V and 2 bases from J; junction bases left unmatched: 3. This CDR3 spans 17 amino acids. CDR1 is SGHTA, CDR2 FQGNSA, per germline.

This chain connects TRBV10-3 to TRBJ2-1, with D tentatively TRBD2 (5 bases). V lost 4 bases to trimming and J lost 2 bases, with 12 bases between them. This CDR3 has 15 residues. The germline V gene has CDR1 ENHRY and CDR2 SYGVKD. CDR3 sequence reads: CAISVEGGTYNEQFF. DNA for the CDR3: TGTGCCATCAGTGTGGAAGGAGGAACCTACAATGAGCAGTTCTTC.